This is a list of T cell receptor beta chains from one sample in a study of blood T cells in healthy people across ages. In TCRdb, the 5' RACE reads were re-called with MiXCR into one record per CDR3 protein. In the table there are roughly 1,700,000 distinct CDR3 sequences, roughly 27% of which are singletons. Sequenced: blood. These receptors came from a woman in her twenties or thirties in good health. CDR3s include the opening cysteine and the closing phenylalanine or tryptophan. A D gene is named only where the DNA matches it firmly. Only part of the rows carry a size: once, few, many, or a class if the clone is expanded.

V	size	J	D	CDR3	DNA
TRBV12-3/TRBV12-4	NA	TRBJ1-5	NA	CASSLARRSNQPQHF	TGTGCCAGCAGTTTAGCGCGCAGGTCCAATCAGCCCCAGCATTTT
TRBV9	NA	TRBJ2-7	NA	CASTSSGTSYNEQYF	TGTGCCAGCACCTCCTCCGGTACGTCCTACAATGAGCAGTACTTC
TRBV12-3/TRBV12-4	few	TRBJ2-7	TRBD1	CASRQGPWGKRSSYEQYF	TGTGCCAGTAGACAGGGGCCCTGGGGCAAGAGGAGCTCCTACGAGCAGTACTTC
TRBV10-3	many	TRBJ2-6	TRBD1	CAISYPGQGILPGANVLTF	TGTGCCATCAGTTATCCAGGACAGGGGATTCTTCCTGGGGCCAACGTCCTGACTTTC
TRBV27	NA	TRBJ2-3	TRBD1	CATRGSVMDTQYF	TGTGCCACCAGGGGGTCTGTTATGGATACGCAGTATTTT
TRBV10-3	few	TRBJ2-5	NA	CAISERQETQYF	TGTGCCATCAGTGAAAGGCAAGAGACCCAGTACTTC
TRBV7-2	NA	TRBJ2-7	TRBD2	CASSYTSGGAYEQYF	TGTGCCAGCAGCTATACTAGCGGGGGGGCCTACGAGCAGTACTTC
TRBV20-1	NA	TRBJ2-7	NA	CSALRDLPGEQYF	TGCAGTGCACTCAGGGACCTGCCTGGGGAGCAGTACTTC
TRBV9	NA	TRBJ2-1	NA	CASSRSDVYNEQFF	TGTGCCAGCAGCCGAAGTGACGTGTACAATGAGCAGTTCTTC
TRBV25-1	NA	TRBJ2-7	NA	CASSESTGYSYEQYF	TGTGCCAGCAGTGAGTCGACAGGATATTCCTACGAGCAGTACTTC
TRBV19	once	TRBJ2-1	NA	CARKRGADNEQFF	TGTGCCAGGAAACGAGGAGCGGACAATGAGCAGTTCTTC
TRBV9	many	TRBJ2-7	NA	CASSPGGGSYEQYF	TGTGCCAGCAGTCCGGGTGGGGGTTCCTACGAGCAGTACTTC
TRBV12-3/TRBV12-4	NA	TRBJ2-3	TRBD2	CASSLVGGSRDTQYF	TGCGCCAGCAGTTTAGTGGGGGGGTCCAGGGATACGCAGTATTTT
TRBV24-1	NA	TRBJ2-1	TRBD2	CATATSGGAYNEQFF	TGTGCCACTGCGACTAGCGGGGGGGCTTACAATGAGCAGTTCTTC
TRBV7-8	NA	TRBJ1-5	NA	CASSFAQWAGSNQPQHF	TGTGCCAGCAGCTTCGCCCAGTGGGCGGGAAGCAATCAGCCCCAGCATTTT
TRBV13	NA	TRBJ2-5	TRBD2	CASSWVWGGRGYNEQYF	TGTGCCAGCAGCTGGGTTTGGGGCGGGAGAGGCTACAATGAGCAGTACTTC
TRBV19	once	TRBJ1-5	NA	CASSTEVVRARQPQHF	TGTGCCAGTAGTACAGAGGTAGTTAGGGCGCGGCAGCCCCAGCATTTT
TRBV20-1	NA	TRBJ2-7	TRBD2	CSARGAAGGYEQYF	TGCAGTGCTAGAGGTGCAGCGGGGGGCTACGAGCAGTACTTC
TRBV20-1	few	TRBJ1-2	NA	CSAREGDKNYGYTF	TGCAGTGCTAGAGAGGGGGACAAAAACTATGGCTACACCTTC
TRBV27	NA	TRBJ2-5	NA	CASSTLAPHQETQYF	TGTGCCAGCAGTACGCTAGCGCCCCACCAAGAGACCCAGTACTTC
TRBV7-9	NA	TRBJ1-1	TRBD1	CASSRPGGFGSEAFF	TGTGCCAGCAGCCGCCCAGGGGGATTTGGTTCTGAAGCTTTCTTT
TRBV12-3/TRBV12-4	few	TRBJ2-1	TRBD1	CASSPWDRGRDNEQFF	TGTGCCAGCAGTCCCTGGGACAGGGGGCGCGACAATGAGCAGTTCTTC
TRBV20-1	NA	TRBJ2-3	NA	CSVLVRPDTQYF	TGCAGTGTCTTGGTCCGTCCAGATACGCAGTATTTT
TRBV4-3	few	TRBJ2-5	NA	CASSQVLTQTQYF	TGCGCCAGCAGCCAAGTGCTCACGCAGACCCAGTACTTC
TRBV12-3/TRBV12-4	NA	TRBJ2-7	NA	CASSFLGPNYEQYF	TGTGCCAGCAGTTTTCTCGGGCCTAACTACGAGCAGTACTTC
TRBV7-6	NA	TRBJ2-1	NA	CASSLQGRGSHEQFF	TGTGCCAGCAGCTTACAAGGCAGGGGTTCTCATGAGCAGTTCTTC
TRBV27	NA	TRBJ2-3	NA	CASRTNSTDTQYF	TGTGCCAGCAGGACTAACTCCACAGATACGCAGTATTTT
TRBV6-2/TRBV6-3	few	TRBJ2-5	NA	CASRETTQETQYF	TGTGCCAGCAGGGAGACTACTCAAGAGACCCAGTACTTC
TRBV4-3	NA	TRBJ2-1	NA	CASSQKRGTGSSYNEQFF	TGCGCCAGCAGCCAAAAAAGGGGCACAGGGAGCTCCTACAATGAGCAGTTCTTC
TRBV12-3/TRBV12-4	few	TRBJ1-1	NA	CASSSITGTMNTEAFF	TGTGCCAGCAGCTCCATCACAGGGACCATGAACACTGAAGCTTTCTTT
TRBV28	few	TRBJ2-7	NA	CASSLTSLDYEQYF	TGTGCCAGCAGTCTGACTAGTTTAGACTACGAGCAGTACTTC
TRBV27	many	TRBJ2-3	NA	CASSRLDQSTDTQYF	TGTGCCAGCAGTCGTCTGGACCAAAGCACAGATACGCAGTATTTT
TRBV6-5	NA	TRBJ2-7	TRBD1	CASSEQGAVYEQYF	TGTGCCAGCAGTGAACAGGGGGCGGTCTACGAGCAGTACTTC
TRBV7-8	many	TRBJ2-7	NA	CASSSNTLNEQYF	TGTGCCAGCAGCTCAAATACCCTCAACGAGCAGTACTTC
TRBV12-3/TRBV12-4	NA	TRBJ1-5	NA	CASSTLQNQPQHF	TGTGCCAGCAGCACCCTCCAGAATCAGCCCCAGCATTTT
TRBV4-3	NA	TRBJ2-3	TRBD2	CASSQDRGGRQGGDTQYF	TGCGCCAGCAGCCAAGATCGGGGCGGGAGGCAAGGGGGAGATACGCAGTATTTT
TRBV3-1	NA	TRBJ2-1	NA	CASSQDPVYHEQFF	TGTGCCAGCAGCCAAGATCCAGTCTACCATGAGCAGTTCTTC
TRBV7-6	many	TRBJ2-7	TRBD2	CASSMTSNYEQYF	TGTGCCAGCAGCATGACTAGCAACTACGAGCAGTACTTC